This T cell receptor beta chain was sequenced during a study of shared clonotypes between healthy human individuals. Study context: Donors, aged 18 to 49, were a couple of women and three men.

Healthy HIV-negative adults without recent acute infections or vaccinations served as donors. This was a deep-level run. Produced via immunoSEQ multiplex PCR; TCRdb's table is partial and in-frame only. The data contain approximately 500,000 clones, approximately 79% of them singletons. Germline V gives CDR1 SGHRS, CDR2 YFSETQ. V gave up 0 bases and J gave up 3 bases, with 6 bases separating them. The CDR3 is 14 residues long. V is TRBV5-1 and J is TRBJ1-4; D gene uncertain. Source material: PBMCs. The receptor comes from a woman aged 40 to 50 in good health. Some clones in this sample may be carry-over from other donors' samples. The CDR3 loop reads CASSLEASNEKLFF. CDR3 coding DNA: TGCGCCAGCAGCTTGGAGGCTTCTAATGAAAAACTGTTTTTT.